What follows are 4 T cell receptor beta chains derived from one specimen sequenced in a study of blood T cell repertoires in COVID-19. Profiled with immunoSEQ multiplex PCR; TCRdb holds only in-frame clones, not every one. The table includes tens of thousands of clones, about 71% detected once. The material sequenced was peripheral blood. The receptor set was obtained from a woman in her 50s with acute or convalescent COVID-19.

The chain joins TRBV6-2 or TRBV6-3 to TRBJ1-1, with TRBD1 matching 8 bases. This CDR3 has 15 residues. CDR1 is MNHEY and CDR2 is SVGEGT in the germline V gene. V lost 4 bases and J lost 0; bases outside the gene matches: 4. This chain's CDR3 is CASSSRTGMNTEAFF. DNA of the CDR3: TGTGCCAGCAGTTCCCGGACAGGGATGAACACTGAAGCTTTCTTT.

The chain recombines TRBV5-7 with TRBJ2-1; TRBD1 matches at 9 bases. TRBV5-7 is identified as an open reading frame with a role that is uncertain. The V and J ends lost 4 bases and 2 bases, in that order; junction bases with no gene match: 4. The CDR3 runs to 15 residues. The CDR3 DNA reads TGTGCCAGCAGCCGATGGACAGGGGCCTACAATGAGCAGTTCTTC. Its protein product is CASSRWTGAYNEQFF.

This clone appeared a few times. CDR3 DNA sequence: TGTGCCTGGGGAACCAATGAGGGATTCTACAATGAGCAGTTCTTC. Its protein is CAWGTNEGFYNEQFF. The rearrangement links TRBV30 to TRBJ2-1; D possibly corresponds to TRBD2 (5 bases). There are 15 residues in the CDR3. Germline V gene data show CDR1 as GTSNPN and CDR2 as SVGIG (reference sequence). Trimming shortened V by 5 bases and J by 3 bases, and 17 bases separated the two germline ends.

Written as DNA, the CDR3 is TGTGCCAGCAGTGTAACAGTTCCAGGGGGGGCCAACGTCCTGACTTTC. Its protein product is CASSVTVPGGANVLTF. The chain carries TRBV2 and TRBJ2-6; maybe TRBD1 (5 bases). Looked up from germline, CDR1 is SNHLY and CDR2 is FYNNEI. The CDR3 covers 16 residues. V was pared by 4 bases and J by 4 bases, with 14 bases between. Filled out from reference TRBV2 and TRBJ2-6, the complete variable domain reads EPEVTQTPSHQVTQMGQEVILRCVPISNHLYFYWYRQILGQKVEFLVSFYNNEISEKSEIFDDQFSVERPDGSNFTLKIRSTKLEDSAMYFCASSVTVPGGANVLTFGAGSRLTVL.